The 20 T cell receptor beta chains below were found in one sample sequenced in a study of cytomegalovirus exposure and HLA in healthy donors. PCR used 60 Vbeta primers and 13 Jbeta primers. The table came from immunoSEQ multiplex PCR; TCRdb's copy has only in-frame clones and leaves some out. The top ten hold 2.9% of the sample, which has around 190,000 clones, around 77% seen once. Material for sequencing was PBMCs. The origin of the receptors is a woman aged 25 to 39 in good health and CMV-seronegative.

For this clone: The sample carries other DNA sequences with the same CDR3. The J gene is TRBJ2-3, the V gene TRBV18; D ambiguous. V was cut by 0 bases and J by 1 base, with 5 bases left in between. CDR3 length: 14 residues. Germline V lookup: CDR1 KGHSH, CDR2 LQKENI. CDR3 sequence reads: CASSPPSGTDTQYF. CDR3 nucleotide sequence: TGTGCCAGCTCACCACCCAGCGGCACAGATACGCAGTATTTT.

This chain joins TRBV7-2 and TRBJ1-2; a possible D gene is TRBD1 (5 bases). Per germline, CDR1 SGHTA and CDR2 FQGNSA. V was clipped by 5 bases and J by 5 bases, with 12 bases between them. The CDR3 runs 13 residues. CDR3 in DNA: TGTGCCAGCAGCCCTAGACAGAGATATGGCTACACCTTC. Residues: CASSPRQRYGYTF. The variable domain in full, completed from reference TRBV7-2 and TRBJ1-2, reads GAGVSQSPSNKVTEKGKDVELRCDPISGHTALYWYRQSLGQGLEFLIYFQGNSAPDKSGLPSDRFSAERTGGSVSTLTIQRTQQEDSAVYLCASSPRQRYGYTFGSGTRLTVV.

This chain uses TRBV29-1 with TRBJ2-1; TRBD1 matches at 7 bases. The CDR3 consists of 13 residues. Germline CDR1 SQVTM, CDR2 ANQGSEA. V shed 6 bases, J shed 2 bases, and the junction held 4 bases outside the gene matches. The CDR3 loop is CSVPGTAYNEQFF. In DNA, the CDR3 is TGCAGCGTCCCCGGGACAGCCTACAATGAGCAGTTCTTC.

The chain joins TRBV14 to TRBJ1-2; TRBD1 agrees at 8 bases. The CDR3 consists of 14 residues. The germline V gene has CDR1 SGHDN and CDR2 FVKESK. V gave up 2 bases and J gave up 8 bases; unmatched junction bases: 7. CDR3 coding DNA: TGTGCCAGCAGCCAACCTGGACAGGGTCGGGGCTACACCTTC. Amino acids: CASSQPGQGRGYTF.

The V gene is TRBV5-5, the J gene TRBJ1-1, with D unclear. V lost 4 bases to trimming and J lost 1 base, with 5 bases between them. Germline V lookup: CDR1 SGHKS, CDR2 YYEKEE (reference sequence). CDR3 length: 12 amino acids. This CDR3 is CASSEGNTEAFF. CDR3 coding DNA: TGTGCCAGCAGCGAGGGGAACACTGAAGCTTTCTTT.

The CDR3 nucleotides read TGTGCCAGCAGCTTAGAGGACAGTTTCTCCTACGAGCAGTACTTC. This codes for CASSLEDSFSYEQYF. The V call is TRBV11-2, the J call TRBJ2-7; D is perhaps TRBD1 (6 bases). CDR1 is SGHAT and CDR2 is FQNNGV in the germline V gene. The V end lost 0 bases, the J end lost 0 bases, and 9 bases lay between the germline ends. This CDR3 is 15 amino acids long.

The CDR3 sequence is CASSSILAGGAEQFF. CDR3 coding DNA: TGTGCCAGCAGCTCGATCCTAGCGGGGGGGGCTGAGCAGTTCTTC. The gene calls are TRBV7-2 and TRBJ2-1; TRBD2 agrees at 12 bases. V lost 4 bases, J lost 9 bases, and 7 bases stayed unmatched. The CDR3 spans 15 residues. CDR1 and CDR2 (germline): SGHTA, FQGNSA. The full variable domain, in which reference TRBV7-2 and TRBJ2-1 provide the parts outside the CDR3, is GAGVSQSPSNKVTEKGKDVELRCDPISGHTALYWYRQSLGQGLEFLIYFQGNSAPDKSGLPSDRFSAERTGGSVSTLTIQRTQQEDSAVYLCASSSILAGGAEQFFGPGTRLTVL.

The chain is built from TRBV4-1 and TRBJ2-3; TRBD1 might be the D (6 bases). The V gene's germline CDR1 is MGHRA and CDR2 YSYEKL. The CDR3 totals 14 residues. The V gene lost 4 bases and the J gene lost 4 bases, with 12 bases spanning the gap. The CDR3 nucleotides are TGCGCCAGCAGCCTTGGACAGTTCGCAGATACGCAGTATTTT. This codes for CASSLGQFADTQYF.

V is TRBV28 and J is TRBJ1-2; D remains ambiguous. The CDR3 covers 12 residues. V was pared by 5 bases and J by 3 bases, with 7 bases between. The germline gives CDR1 MDHEN, CDR2 SYDVKM. Here the CDR3 DNA reads TGTGCCAGCAGTCCCTCGGACTATGGCTACACCTTC. Translated, it gives CASSPSDYGYTF.

The chain carries TRBV4-1 and TRBJ2-4; D is unclear. The V end was cut by 0 bases, the J end by 1 base, with 16 bases between. This CDR3 has 18 amino acids. Germline values: CDR1 MGHRA, CDR2 YSYEKL. The CDR3 DNA follows: TGCGCCAGCAGCCAAGACCCCAAGGAGTCCCGGGCCAAAAACATTCAGTACTTC. It is translated as CASSQDPKESRAKNIQYF.

V and J are TRBV25-1 and TRBJ1-2; D is unclear. The CDR3 consists of 12 residues. Germline CDR1 is MGHDK and CDR2 is SYGVNS. Deletions cut 8 bases from V and 9 bases from J, with 16 bases between. CDR3 DNA sequence: TGTGCCAGCGCCCCACCCGCAGGTCGCTACACCTTC. Residues: CASAPPAGRYTF.

This clone was counted between two and nine times. The chain links TRBV2 to TRBJ2-3; TRBD2 aligns across 7 bases. Trimming removed 6 bases from V and 2 bases from J; junction bases left unmatched: 8. Per germline, CDR1 SNHLY and CDR2 FYNNEI. The CDR3 covers 15 residues. In DNA, the CDR3 is TGTGCCAGCAGCCCCTGGGGACTATTCACAGATACGCAGTATTTT. Its translation: CASSPWGLFTDTQYF.

V and J are TRBV27 and TRBJ2-1, with 7 bases fitting TRBD2. V dropped 8 bases and J dropped 9; count of bases not matched to a gene: 7. From germline, CDR1 is MNHEY and CDR2 SMNVEV (reference sequence). CDR3 length: 12 amino acids. CDR3 loop: CASGRGIGEQFF. DNA of the CDR3: TGTGCCAGCGGGCGGGGGATCGGTGAGCAGTTCTTC.

This sequence joins TRBV5-1 and TRBJ2-3; possible D gene TRBD1, 6 bases. The CDR3 runs 18 residues. CDR1 SGHRS and CDR2 YFSETQ come from the germline V gene. V dropped 0 bases and J dropped 4 bases, with 21 bases sitting between them. CDR3 protein: CASSLGDTLPLWPDTQYF. CDR3 coding DNA: TGCGCCAGCAGCTTGGGGGACACCCTGCCGTTATGGCCAGATACGCAGTATTTT.

This sequence joins TRBV5-1 and TRBJ2-3, with 16 bases matching TRBD2. The CDR3 loop spans 17 amino acids. V was clipped by 3 bases and J by 6 bases; unmatched bases: 7. Germline-derived CDR1 and CDR2 are SGHRS and YFSETQ. This CDR3 is CASSSGTSGGAVDTQYF. The DNA of the CDR3 is TGCGCCAGCAGCTCCGGGACTAGCGGGGGGGCCGTGGATACGCAGTATTTT.

This chain links TRBV29-1 with TRBJ2-1; 10 bases fit TRBD2. V lost 4 bases to trimming and J lost 6 bases; unmatched junction nucleotides: 6. The V gene's germline CDR1 is SQVTM and CDR2 ANQGSEA. The CDR3 runs 14 residues. The CDR3 loop is CSVVAGGIGNEQFF. In nucleotides, the CDR3 is TGCAGCGTTGTAGCGGGAGGCATAGGCAATGAGCAGTTCTTC.

The table lists this clone with a few counts. CDR3 in amino acids: CAAGGAGELFF. As DNA, the CDR3 is TGTGCGGCGGGGGGAGCCGGGGAGCTGTTTTTT. The rearrangement joins TRBV6-5 to TRBJ2-2, with TRBD2 matching 8 bases. This CDR3 has 11 residues. The germline CDR1 and CDR2 sequences are MNHEY and SVGAGI.

This clone was seen a few times. V and J are TRBV14 and TRBJ2-7; D is perhaps TRBD2 (5 bases). The CDR3 loop spans 13 amino acids. The ends were cut back, 1 base at V and 2 bases at J, with 6 bases in the middle. The V gene's germline CDR1 is SGHDN and CDR2 FVKESK. CDR3 protein: CASSQVGTYEQYF. The CDR3 coding sequence is TGTGCCAGCAGCCAAGTCGGGACCTACGAGCAGTACTTC.

This clone has just one count. The chain uses TRBV7-9 and TRBJ2-7; 7 bases are a match to TRBD1. Germline V gene lookup returns CDR1 SEHNR and CDR2 FQNEAQ (reference sequence). There are 15 residues in the CDR3. Trimming cost V 5 bases and J 3 bases; bases outside gene matches: 10. DNA of the CDR3: TGTGCCAGCAGCGTAGGAACAGGGGACCTCTACGAGCAGTACTTC. Translation: CASSVGTGDLYEQYF. The variable domain in full, completed from reference TRBV7-9 and TRBJ2-7, reads DTGVSQNPRHKITKRGQNVTFRCDPISEHNRLYWYRQTLGQGPEFLTYFQNEAQLEKSRLLSDRFSAERPKGSFSTLEIQRTEQGDSAMYLCASSVGTGDLYEQYFGPGTRLTVT.

This clone was seen a handful of times. This chain connects TRBV27 to TRBJ1-1; D is perhaps TRBD1 (5 bases). CDR3 length: 13 amino acids. Trimming stripped 3 bases from V and 5 bases from J, with 10 bases between. CDR1 and CDR2 (germline): MNHEY, SMNVEV (reference sequence). The CDR3 loop reads CASSFVRGTEAFF. The CDR3 DNA is TGTGCCAGCAGTTTTGTAAGGGGAACTGAAGCTTTCTTT.